The present T cell receptor beta chain was sequenced within a study of blood T cell repertoires in COVID-19. About the study: The samples span acute and convalescent COVID-19 from the United States, Italy and Spain. PBMCs, B-cell-depleted T cells, or T cells provided the cDNA or gDNA that made up the material.

Per the original data handling: For nucleated cells, counts were estimated from reference gene primer amplification. Profiling relied on immunoSEQ multiplex PCR, and the TCRdb table lists in-frame clones only, not all of them. V, J and clone size are taken as reported in that table, and D and trimming were inferred from the DNA itself. This table holds 68,000 or so clones, roughly 86% found once. This clone has only one observation. V gave up 5 bases and J gave up 4 bases, with 13 bases separating them. CDR1 is SGHRS, CDR2 YFSETQ, per germline. The CDR3 extends over 15 amino acids. The source material was peripheral blood. The chain recombines TRBV5-1 with TRBJ2-6; no clear D. The receptor was derived from a man aged 45-65 years with acute or convalescent COVID-19. The CDR3 protein is CASSRGMSGANVLTF. CDR3 nucleotide sequence: TGCGCCAGCAGTAGAGGCATGTCAGGGGCCAACGTCCTGACTTTC.